The clone carrying this T cell receptor (beta chain) came up once. The sample originates from a study of PD-1 blockade in classical Hodgkin lymphoma. The CDR3 sequence is 15 residues long. Germline V gene data show CDR1 as MDHEN and CDR2 as SYDVKM. V was shortened by 6 bases and J by 3 bases, with 16 bases between the two germline ends. Here immunoSEQ multiplex PCR was the method, and the copy in TCRdb shows in-frame clones only, minus some. The profile shows about 36,000 clones, roughly two thirds of them singletons. All the patients suffered relapse after autologous stem cell transplantation, and brentuximab vedotin exposure differed.

This specimen was peripheral blood mononuclear cells (PBMCs), taken before the second cycle of nivolumab. The rearrangement joins TRBV28 to TRBJ2-3; maybe TRBD2 (7 bases). This clonotype was sampled from a human donor with classical Hodgkin lymphoma. The CDR3 region is CASSPRGGITDTQYF. In DNA form, the CDR3 reads TGTGCCAGCAGCCCCAGGGGAGGGATAACAGATACGCAGTATTTT.